A single sample is the source of the 19 T cell receptor beta chains below, sequenced in a study of T-cell memory formation after mild COVID-19. From the 5' RACE reads, TCRdb called clonotypes with MiXCR, one entry per CDR3 protein. The table shows fewer than 300,000 distinct CDR3 sequences, with 15% to 20% occurring only once. The sequenced sample consisted of PBMCs or a T cell subset sorted from them (not recorded which). These receptors came from a man younger than 35 who had mild COVID-19 (a few samples of this study predate the infection). Cell type and time point are not known.

The rearrangement links TRBV10-2 to TRBJ2-3; D not certain. The CDR3 is 16 amino acids. Between the trimmed V and J ends, which lost 0 bases and 0 bases, there was a span of 10 bases. Per germline, CDR1 WSHSY and CDR2 SAAADI. CDR3 in amino acids: CASSESRDGSTDTQYF. The CDR3 DNA follows: TGCGCCAGCAGTGAGTCCCGAGACGGAAGCACAGATACGCAGTATTTT.

This clonotype came up a few times. This chain connects TRBV7-2 to TRBJ2-5; 8 nucleotides match TRBD2. The trim removed 5 bases at V and 3 bases at J, leaving 5 bases unmatched. The CDR3 loop spans 14 amino acids. Per germline, CDR1 SGHTA and CDR2 FQGNSA. CDR3 in amino acids: CASSQNSGKETQYF. The CDR3 coding sequence is TGTGCCAGCAGCCAAAATAGCGGGAAAGAGACCCAGTACTTC.

The gene calls are TRBV4-3 and TRBJ1-2; D not certain. Deletions cut 0 bases from V and 8 bases from J, with 13 bases between. Germline V gene sequence: CDR1 LGHNA, CDR2 YSLEER. The CDR3 runs 14 residues. Here the CDR3 reads CASSQDGTPWGYTF. The CDR3 bases are TGCGCCAGCAGCCAAGATGGTACCCCGTGGGGCTACACCTTC.

This clonotype was counted between two and nine times. The chain joins TRBV6-4 to TRBJ2-4, with TRBD1 identical over 7 bases. V dropped 8 bases and J dropped 2; count of bases not matched to a gene: 6. The germline CDR1 and CDR2 sequences are MRHNA and SNTAGT. The CDR3 runs 14 residues. The CDR3 loop reads CASRPGGSKNIQYF. CDR3 coding DNA: TGTGCCAGCCGCCCAGGGGGTTCCAAAAACATTCAGTACTTC.

There are many counts of this clonotype. The V and J genes are TRBV7-2 and TRBJ1-2, with D uncertain. Germline V gives CDR1 SGHTA, CDR2 FQGNSA. The CDR3 has 15 amino acids. V lost 5 bases and J lost 4, with 17 bases in between. The CDR3 DNA sequence: TGTGCCAGCAGCCCAGGCTGGCTGACAAGCTATGGCTACACCTTC. Its protein is CASSPGWLTSYGYTF.

This chain links TRBV5-6 with TRBJ1-1; a weak D match, TRBD1 (5 bases). The ends were cut back, 2 bases at V and 5 bases at J, with 13 bases in the middle. Germline V CDR1 and CDR2: SGHDT, YYEEEE. CDR3 size: 14 residues. The CDR3 DNA sequence: TGTGCCAGCAGCTTTATCCAGGGATGGACTGAAGCTTTCTTT. The encoded protein is CASSFIQGWTEAFF.

This chain joins TRBV28 and TRBJ2-7, with D perhaps TRBD1 (6 bases). V was clipped by 4 bases and J by 6 bases, with 13 bases between them. This CDR3 has 13 residues. Germline CDR1 reads MDHEN; CDR2 reads SYDVKM. As DNA, the CDR3 is TGTGCCAGCAGTTGGGTGGGGGCGTTCGAGCAGTACTTC. Protein sequence: CASSWVGAFEQYF.

This rearrangement joins TRBV28 to TRBJ1-1; perhaps TRBD1 as D (5 bases). Germline values: CDR1 MDHEN, CDR2 SYDVKM. There are 11 residues in the CDR3. Trimming stripped 6 bases from V and 6 bases from J, with 8 bases between. CDR3 in amino acids: CASSRVAEAFF. Written as DNA, the CDR3 is TGTGCCAGCAGCAGGGTTGCTGAAGCTTTCTTT.

This clonotype was picked up many times. The rearrangement joins TRBV9 to TRBJ2-5, with D possibly TRBD1 on 6 matching bases. Trimming shortened V by 0 bases and J by 5 bases, and 17 bases separated the two germline ends. Per germline, CDR1 SGDLS and CDR2 YYNGEE. The CDR3 length is 16 residues. CDR3 sequence (DNA): TGTGCCAGCAGCGTAGAGGGGGACGCGGAGGAGGAGACCCAGTACTTC. This codes for CASSVEGDAEEETQYF.

V is TRBV9 and J is TRBJ1-6, with 7 bases that match TRBD1. J lost 7 bases, V lost 2 bases, and 9 bases had no gene match. CDR3 length: 16 amino acids. CDR1 and CDR2 (germline): SGDLS, YYNGEE. In DNA, the CDR3 is TGTGCCAGCAGCGTGAGCTCCGGGACAGTAAATTCACCCCTCCACTTT. This codes for CASSVSSGTVNSPLHF.

The V and J genes are TRBV5-1 and TRBJ1-2, with 10 bases that match TRBD1. Germline assignment: CDR1 SGHRS and CDR2 YFSETQ. Trimming removed 4 bases from V and 4 bases from J; junction bases left unmatched: 7. The CDR3 is made up of 15 amino acids. CDR3 DNA: TGCGCCAGCAGCGCGACAGGGGGCTTAGGCTATGGCTACACCTTC. It codes for CASSATGGLGYGYTF.

This clonotype was found a few times. The chain links TRBV15 to TRBJ1-1; no clear D. V lost 0 bases, J lost 6 bases, and 11 bases lay in between. Germline CDR1 reads LNHNV; CDR2 reads YYDKDF (reference sequence). The CDR3 runs 14 residues. In DNA form, the CDR3 reads TGTGCCACCAGCAGAGACCGAAGGACCCCTGAAGCTTTCTTT. Protein sequence: CATSRDRRTPEAFF.

J is TRBJ2-5 and V is TRBV7-9; 7 bases line up with TRBD1. J lost 0 bases, V lost 6 bases, and 4 bases had no gene match. The CDR3 is made up of 14 amino acids. Looked up from germline, CDR1 is SEHNR and CDR2 is FQNEAQ (reference sequence). DNA for the CDR3: TGTGCCAGCAGTTGGGGACAGTACCAAGAGACCCAGTACTTC. Encoded protein: CASSWGQYQETQYF.

This clonotype came up a few times. This chain connects TRBV4-1 to TRBJ1-5; tentatively, D is TRBD1 (5 bases). This CDR3 region has 15 residues. Deletions cut 1 base from V and 11 bases from J, with 18 bases between. Per the germline V gene, CDR1 is MGHRA and CDR2 is YSYEKL. The CDR3 DNA reads as TGCGCCAGCAGCCAAGGGTACGGGGGAAAATGGGCCCAGCATTTT. It translates to CASSQGYGGKWAQHF.

This clonotype was detected a few times. The chain is built from TRBV11-2 and TRBJ1-1; D possibly corresponds to TRBD1 (6 bases). The V gene lost 2 bases and the J gene lost 5 bases, with 12 bases spanning the gap. The CDR3 spans 14 residues. CDR1 is SGHAT, CDR2 FQNNGV, per germline. The CDR3 coding sequence is TGTGCCAGCAGCTTAACAGGGAGGGGGACTGAAGCTTTCTTT. Translating gives CASSLTGRGTEAFF.

The chain combines TRBV12-3 or TRBV12-4 with TRBJ2-1, with D perhaps being TRBD1 or TRBD2 (5 bases each). This CDR3 comprises 15 residues. V was cut by 6 bases and J by 4 bases, with 16 bases left in between. In DNA form, the CDR3 reads TGTGCCAGCAGCCCGGGACCGAGTACTTACAATGAGCAGTTCTTC. Its protein product is CASSPGPSTYNEQFF.

This sequence joins TRBV6-5 and TRBJ1-6; D is unclear. The CDR3 is 14 residues long. The ends were cut back, 6 bases at V and 9 bases at J, with 15 bases in the middle. CDR1 and CDR2 from the germline V gene are MNHEY and SVGAGI. The CDR3 nucleotides read TGTGCCAGCAGAACCGCTTCGGGAAGTTCACCCCTCCACTTT. Translating it yields CASRTASGSSPLHF.

This clonotype appeared many times. The chain recombines TRBV5-1 with TRBJ1-4, with 9 bases fitting TRBD1. The V gene end was trimmed by 0 bases and the J gene end by 7 bases; junction bases not matched to a gene: 1. The CDR3 runs to 14 residues. Germline V gene sequence: CDR1 SGHRS, CDR2 YFSETQ. The CDR3 protein is CASSLGTGVEKLFF. CDR3 nucleotides: TGCGCCAGCAGCTTGGGGACAGGGGTTGAAAAACTGTTTTTT. The whole variable domain, filled in from reference TRBV5-1 and TRBJ1-4, reads KAGVTQTPRYLIKTRGQQVTLSCSPISGHRSVSWYQQTPGQGLQFLFEYFSETQRNKGNFPGRFSGRQFSNSRSEMNVSTLELGDSALYLCASSLGTGVEKLFFGSGTQLSVL.

This clonotype was detected ten times or more. This chain joins TRBV29-1 and TRBJ1-2; no reliable D call. CDR3 length equals 12 residues. The germline V and J ends were trimmed by 6 bases and 5 bases, with 13 bases remaining between them. CDR1 is SQVTM, CDR2 ANQGSEA, per germline. In DNA, the CDR3 is TGCAGCGTGGCGAGGACGGGGTATGGCTACACCTTC. Encoded protein: CSVARTGYGYTF.